This T cell receptor beta chain is from a study of cytomegalovirus exposure and HLA in healthy donors. The study ran its PCR with 60 Vbeta and 13 Jbeta primers. TCRdb's copy holds only in-frame clones and misses some; the assay was immunoSEQ multiplex PCR. The sample lists approximately 200,000 clones; under 90% were seen once. A note on this clone: Its cognate antigen is unknown.

Overall study results and limits: An observed cluster of highly shared sequence variants was recorded as a likely sequencing artifact. Reports indicated that the classifier achieved high specificity and sensitivity in diagnosing cytomegalovirus status.

The V and J ends lost 3 bases and 8 bases respectively, with 10 bases between them. This CDR3 has 12 amino acids. Germline V gene data show CDR1 as SGHAT and CDR2 as FQNNGV. The J gene is TRBJ1-2, the V gene TRBV11-2; D is undetermined. This receptor was identified in a boy aged 2 to 10 in good health and CMV-seronegative. Sequencing was carried out using PBMCs. Here the CDR3 DNA reads TGTGCCAGCAGCTTTGAGGGTGAAGGCTACACCTTC. Its translation is CASSFEGEGYTF.